The 30 T cell receptor beta chains in this list originate from one sample, sequenced in a study of blood T cell repertoires in COVID-19 (dated by TCRdb to 2018 to 2021). Libraries were constructed by the immunoSEQ multiplex PCR assay. TCRdb re-hosts the immuneACCESS table, in-frame sequences only. Its copies lack some clones; in the studies checked, an unresolved V gene accounts for under half of them, and the cause for the rest is not known. This sample holds approximately 300,000 clones; around 88% were observed only once. Clones ranked in the top ten supply under 2% of the sample. The specimen sequenced was peripheral blood. The receptors stem from a woman in her forties or fifties with acute or convalescent COVID-19.

This clone was counted between two and nine times. The V call is TRBV28, the J call TRBJ1-6, with D perhaps TRBD1 (5 bases). From germline, CDR1 is MDHEN and CDR2 SYDVKM. V was shortened by 7 bases and J by 4 bases, with 23 bases between the two germline ends. The CDR3 totals 18 residues. CDR3 protein: CASKIPGPLRGYNSPLHF. The CDR3 DNA sequence: TGTGCCAGCAAGATACCGGGTCCCTTAAGGGGTTATAATTCACCCCTCCACTTT.

This clone has just one count. V and J are TRBV5-1 and TRBJ2-1, with D uncertain. The V gene's germline CDR1 is SGHRS and CDR2 YFSETQ. The CDR3 sequence is 13 residues long. V lost 1 base to trimming and J lost 5 bases, with 7 bases between them. In nucleotides, the CDR3 is TGCGCCAGCAGCTTGCAAATAGACAATGAGCAGTTCTTC. Its protein product is CASSLQIDNEQFF.

This chain connects TRBV5-1 to TRBJ2-5, with TRBD1 matching 9 bases. V gave up 4 bases and J gave up 4 bases; unmatched junction bases: 5. Per the germline V gene, CDR1 is SGHRS and CDR2 is YFSETQ. This CDR3 spans 14 amino acids. The CDR3 reads CASSGDRAGETQYF. For the CDR3, the DNA is TGCGCCAGCAGCGGGGACAGGGCGGGAGAGACCCAGTACTTC.

The chain combines TRBV9 with TRBJ2-5; a weak D match, TRBD2 (5 bases). V was pared by 0 bases and J by 1 base, with 10 bases between. This CDR3 contains 15 residues. Germline assignment: CDR1 SGDLS and CDR2 YYNGEE. CDR3 DNA sequence: TGTGCCAGCAGCGTAGGGACTCCCGGCCAAGAGACCCAGTACTTC. Its translation: CASSVGTPGQETQYF. Drawing the rest from reference TRBV9 and TRBJ2-5, the complete variable domain is DSGVTQTPKHLITATGQRVTLRCSPRSGDLSVYWYQQSLDQGLQFLIQYYNGEERAKGNILERFSAQQFPDLHSELNLSSLELGDSALYFCASSVGTPGQETQYFGPGTRLLVL.

The rearrangement joins TRBV20-1 to TRBJ2-7; D is unclear. The germline V gene has CDR1 DFQATT and CDR2 SNEGSKA (reference sequence). The CDR3 covers 11 residues. V dropped 2 bases and J dropped 7 bases, with 9 bases sitting between them. The CDR3 loop is CSARSRREQYF. In DNA form, the CDR3 reads TGCAGTGCTAGATCTAGGAGAGAGCAGTACTTC.

The chain couples TRBV28 to TRBJ2-4, with TRBD1 matching over 9 bases. V shed 5 bases, J shed 8 bases, and the junction held 10 bases outside the gene matches. Germline-derived CDR1 and CDR2 are MDHEN and SYDVKM. CDR3 length: 15 amino acids. The CDR3: CASSRTGTGRHIQYF. The CDR3, as DNA: TGTGCCAGCAGTCGAACCGGGACAGGGAGGCACATTCAGTACTTC.

This clone was seen a single time. This sequence joins TRBV6-5 and TRBJ1-2; D possibly corresponds to TRBD1 (5 bases). This CDR3 has 14 amino acids. Trimming stripped 4 bases from V and 2 bases from J, with 11 bases between. Germline CDR1 is MNHEY and CDR2 is SVGAGI. The CDR3 loop reads CASSSPRQNYGYTF. The CDR3 DNA reads TGTGCCAGCAGTTCGCCAAGACAGAACTATGGCTACACCTTC.

The chain uses TRBV11-3 and TRBJ2-1; possibly TRBD1 for D (6 bases). The CDR3 totals 12 residues. V lost 2 bases and J lost 16, with 15 bases in between. Germline V gene data show CDR1 as SGHNT and CDR2 as YENEEA. The CDR3 sequence: CASSLRGTPPFF. CDR3 in DNA: TGTGCCAGCAGCTTAAGGGGGACACCGCCCTTCTTC.

The CDR3 loop is CASSPGGTIYF. The CDR3 nucleotides are TGTGCCAGCTCCCCGGGGGGCACCATATATTTT. J is TRBJ1-3 and V is TRBV7-9; possibly TRBD1 for D (5 bases). The CDR3 extends over 11 amino acids. Germline assignment: CDR1 SEHNR and CDR2 FQNEAQ (reference sequence). Trimming left V 8 bases short and J 9 bases short, with 11 bases between.

The V and J genes are TRBV11-2 and TRBJ2-3; TRBD2 aligns across 9 bases. CDR1 SGHAT and CDR2 FQNNGV come from the germline V gene. The CDR3 has 12 residues. V lost 8 bases to trimming and J lost 7 bases; unmatched junction nucleotides: 4. This chain's CDR3 is CASRSSGNTQYF. CDR3 bases: TGTGCCAGCCGCTCTAGCGGGAATACGCAGTATTTT.

The rearrangement uses TRBV24-1 and TRBJ2-7, with 9 bases fitting TRBD1. The CDR3 spans 14 residues. The V gene's germline CDR1 is KGHDR and CDR2 SFDVKD. The ends lost 9 bases at V and 8 bases at J; junction bases unmatched: 13. CDR3 region: CATGPGTGLDKQYF. The CDR3, as DNA: TGTGCCACCGGGCCAGGGACAGGGCTAGATAAGCAGTACTTC.

J is TRBJ2-1 and V is TRBV19; 8 bases are a match to TRBD1. Germline V gene sequence: CDR1 LNHDA, CDR2 SQIVND (reference sequence). The CDR3 contains 15 residues. Trimming at V came to 9 bases and at J to 4 bases, leaving 11 bases not matched to a gene. The CDR3 is CASTTGTGYYNEQFF. The CDR3 DNA follows: TGTGCCAGCACCACCGGGACAGGATATTACAATGAGCAGTTCTTC.

V gene TRBV7-8 combines with J gene TRBJ2-1, with a weak D call TRBD2 (6 bases). CDR1 and CDR2 (germline): SGHVS, FQNEAQ. Trimming took 5 bases from V and 4 from J, leaving 12 bases between them. The CDR3 totals 14 residues. The CDR3 DNA follows: TGTGCCAGCAGCCCCGGGACTCCTTACAATGAGCAGTTCTTC. Translating gives CASSPGTPYNEQFF.

This clone was detected only a few times. The chain links TRBV7-3 to TRBJ2-7, with 10 bases lining up with TRBD2. The germline V gene has CDR1 SGHTA and CDR2 FQGTGA. The CDR3 is made up of 15 amino acids. V lost 2 bases and J lost 2; bases outside the gene matches: 3. The CDR3 DNA reads as TGTGCCAGCAGCTTAGGAGCGGGAGGGCCCTACGAGCAGTACTTC. Amino acid sequence: CASSLGAGGPYEQYF.

The J gene is TRBJ1-2, the V gene TRBV29-1; 7 nucleotides align to TRBD1. This CDR3 contains 14 residues. Unmatched junction bases numbered 7, after V lost 3 bases and J lost 3 bases. Germline CDR1 and CDR2: SQVTM and ANQGSEA. CDR3 loop: CSVDHSTGYYGYTF. CDR3 sequence (DNA): TGCAGCGTTGACCATTCGACAGGGTACTATGGCTACACCTTC.

The chain uses TRBV4-1 and TRBJ2-1; 11 bases fit TRBD2. The V and J ends lost 1 base and 10 bases, in that order; junction bases with no gene match: 6. The CDR3 loop spans 15 amino acids. The germline V gene encodes CDR1 MGHRA and CDR2 YSYEKL. The CDR3: CASSQVGIAGGEQFF. The CDR3 region has the DNA TGCGCCAGCAGCCAAGTTGGGATAGCGGGAGGGGAGCAGTTCTTC.

This clone showed up just a few times. The rearrangement links TRBV11-2 to TRBJ2-7; no reliable D call. The CDR3 contains 15 residues. Germline V gene sequence: CDR1 SGHAT, CDR2 FQNNGV. V was clipped by 5 bases and J by 7 bases, with 21 bases between them. This CDR3 is CASSLVWASRGEQYF. DNA of the CDR3: TGTGCCAGCAGCCTCGTATGGGCGTCCCGTGGGGAGCAGTACTTC. Complete variable domain (other parts from reference TRBV11-2 and TRBJ2-7): EAGVAQSPRYKIIEKRQSVAFWCNPISGHATLYWYQQILGQGPKLLIQFQNNGVVDDSQLPKDRFSAERLKGVDSTLKIQPAKLEDSAVYLCASSLVWASRGEQYFGPGTRLTVT.

The CDR3 sequence is CASSPLQGAGELFF. Here the CDR3 DNA reads TGTGCCAGCTCACCACTCCAGGGGGCCGGGGAGCTGTTTTTT. The genes are TRBV18 and TRBJ2-2; 7 bases align to TRBD1. Unmatched junction bases numbered 2, after V lost 1 base and J lost 6 bases. The CDR3 runs 14 residues. CDR1 is KGHSH, CDR2 LQKENI, per germline.

The V and J genes are TRBV12-3 or TRBV12-4 and TRBJ1-5; D remains unclear. This CDR3 comprises 12 residues. Between the trimmed V and J ends, which lost 5 bases and 6 bases, there was a span of 8 bases. As DNA, the CDR3 is TGTGCCAGCAGTCCCTCCCCTCAGCCCCAGCATTTT. Protein sequence: CASSPSPQPQHF.

The chain links TRBV5-4 to TRBJ1-2; 9 nucleotides agree with TRBD1. Germline loops: CDR1 SGHNT, CDR2 YYREEE (reference sequence). The junction had 5 bases not matched to a gene; V was cut back by 1 base and J by 4 bases. The CDR3 has 15 amino acids. DNA of the CDR3: TGTGCCAGCAGCTTGAAAGGACAGGGGATCTATGGCTACACCTTC. Protein: CASSLKGQGIYGYTF.

The chain employs TRBV7-2 and TRBJ1-1, with TRBD1 matching over 10 bases. CDR1 and CDR2 from the germline V gene are SGHTA and FQGNSA. CDR3 size: 15 residues. Trimming cost V 6 bases and J 4 bases; bases outside gene matches: 8. The CDR3 coding sequence is TGTGCCAGCAGGTCACCGGGACAGGGGTTCACTGAAGCTTTCTTT. Translation gives CASRSPGQGFTEAFF.

V usage is TRBV11-2 and J usage is TRBJ1-5; D not resolved. Trimming took 3 bases from V and 2 from J, leaving 11 bases between them. The CDR3 spans 15 residues. Germline V gene sequence: CDR1 SGHAT, CDR2 FQNNGV. CDR3 amino acids: CASSFDGDGNQPQHF. The CDR3 DNA is TGTGCCAGCAGCTTCGACGGGGATGGCAATCAGCCCCAGCATTTT.

This sequence joins TRBV28 and TRBJ1-5; TRBD1 is a possible D gene (5 bases). The CDR3 covers 16 residues. V lost 3 bases, J lost 1 base, and 13 bases lay in between. Looked up from germline, CDR1 is MDHEN and CDR2 is SYDVKM. The CDR3 DNA reads as TGTGCCAGCAGTTTTTTTCAGGGCCGGAGCAATCAGCCCCAGCATTTT. This gives the protein CASSFFQGRSNQPQHF.

The CDR3: CASSFIPVNAYGYTF. Here the CDR3 DNA reads TGTGCCAGCAGCTTTATCCCAGTCAATGCCTATGGCTACACCTTC. The chain recombines TRBV11-2 with TRBJ1-2; D call uncertain. Germline V lookup: CDR1 SGHAT, CDR2 FQNNGV. The length of the CDR3 is 15 residues. V gave up 3 bases and J gave up 4 bases, with 15 bases separating them.

The rearrangement uses TRBV24-1 and TRBJ1-1, with 9 nucleotides matching TRBD1. The length of the CDR3 is 13 residues. The ends lost 8 bases at V and 1 base at J; junction bases unmatched: 1. Germline CDR1 reads KGHDR; CDR2 reads SFDVKD. CDR3 sequence reads: CATTGQGNTEAFF. The CDR3 region has the DNA TGTGCCACCACGGGACAGGGGAACACTGAAGCTTTCTTT.

The V and J genes are TRBV2 and TRBJ2-1, with a possible D match to TRBD1 (6 bases). The CDR3 runs 13 residues. The V gene lost 3 bases and the J gene lost 15 bases, with 18 bases spanning the gap. Germline V gene sequence: CDR1 SNHLY, CDR2 FYNNEI. The CDR3 region is CASSDVGASAAFF. The DNA of the CDR3 is TGTGCCAGCAGTGATGTGGGGGCTTCGGCGGCGTTCTTC.

This chain uses TRBV19 with TRBJ1-5; TRBD1 is a possible D gene (6 bases). Trimming shortened V by 5 bases and J by 6 bases, and 14 bases separated the two germline ends. Germline loops: CDR1 LNHDA, CDR2 SQIVND (reference sequence). This CDR3 has 14 residues. The CDR3 spells CASSLRQEAQPQHF. CDR3 bases: TGTGCCAGTAGTCTTCGACAGGAAGCTCAGCCCCAGCATTTT.

The chain couples TRBV15 to TRBJ2-5, with 8 bases that match TRBD2. The junction had 12 bases not matched to a gene; V was cut back by 8 bases and J by 1 base. From germline, CDR1 is LNHNV and CDR2 YYDKDF (reference sequence). The CDR3 loop spans 16 amino acids. The CDR3 region has the DNA TGTGCCACCCGTAGCGGGGCAATTTGGGGCCAAGAGACCCAGTACTTC. Translation gives CATRSGAIWGQETQYF. The full variable domain, with the rest looked up from reference TRBV15 and TRBJ2-5, is DAMVIQNPRYQVTQFGKPVTLSCSQTLNHNVMYWYQQKSSQAPKLLFHYYDKDFNNEADTPDNFQSRRPNTSFCFLDIRSPGLGDTAMYLCATRSGAIWGQETQYFGPGTRLLVL.

This chain uses TRBV19 with TRBJ2-5; 11 bases fit TRBD1. The trim removed 5 bases at V and 5 bases at J, leaving 7 bases unmatched. The length of the CDR3 is 15 residues. The germline CDR1 and CDR2 sequences are LNHDA and SQIVND (reference sequence). For the CDR3, the DNA is TGTGCCAGTAGTGCCGGGACAGGGGGAGCGGAGACCCAGTACTTC. Amino acids: CASSAGTGGAETQYF.

The chain employs TRBV21-1 and TRBJ2-3; the table assigns TRBD1, which was not confirmed against the DNA. TRBV21-1 is classified as a pseudogene. The CDR3 contains 15 residues. The CDR3 nucleotides are TGTGCCAGCAGCAATGTGGACAGGGTCTCAGATACGCAGTATTTT. This encodes CASSNVDRVSDTQYF.